A single sample is the source of the 5 T cell receptor beta chains below, sequenced in a study of T cells in Graves' hyperthyroidism and ophthalmopathy. Amplified TCR beta CDR3 regions derived from RNA transcripts. RT-PCR in the first round (using the HTBI primer set) targeted the TCR CDR3. TCRdb processed the multiplex PCR reads anew with MiXCR; each CDR3 protein has one entry. This table has 650,000 to 850,000 distinct CDR3 sequences, approximately 18% appearing once. Sequenced sample: blood. These receptors were taken from a woman aged 45-60 years with Graves' hyperthyroidism that later progressed to Graves' ophthalmopathy.

The chain uses TRBV5-6 and TRBJ1-1; no clear D gene. This CDR3 is 11 amino acids long. The germline CDR1 and CDR2 sequences are SGHDT and YYEEEE. V was cut by 4 bases and J by 7 bases, with 8 bases left in between. The CDR3 loop is CASSIIGEAFF. CDR3 DNA sequence: TGTGCCAGCAGCATCATTGGTGAAGCTTTCTTT.

The genes are TRBV4-2 and TRBJ2-7, with 11 bases identical to TRBD1. The ends lost 0 bases at V and 3 bases at J; junction bases unmatched: 7. The V gene's germline CDR1 is LGHNA and CDR2 YNFKEQ. The CDR3 has 17 amino acids. CDR3 coding DNA: TGTGCCAGCAGCCAAGATTCGCGAGGGACAGGGGGCTACGAGCAGTACTTC. Protein: CASSQDSRGTGGYEQYF.

This clonotype was detected ten times or more. This rearrangement joins TRBV18 to TRBJ1-5; D gene unclear. CDR3 length: 13 residues. Between the trimmed V and J ends, which lost 2 bases and 4 bases, there was a span of 6 bases. Per the germline V gene, CDR1 is KGHSH and CDR2 is LQKENI. Here the CDR3 DNA reads TGTGCCAGCTCACCATCAGAGAATCAGCCCCAGCATTTT. It is translated as CASSPSENQPQHF.

This clonotype came up many times. This chain uses TRBV3-1 with TRBJ1-2, with D unclear. There are 12 residues in the CDR3. The V gene lost 2 bases and the J gene lost 7 bases, with 8 bases spanning the gap. The germline gives CDR1 LGHDT, CDR2 YNNKEL (reference sequence). CDR3 DNA sequence: TGTGCCAGCAGCCAACTGGGAGGTGGCTACACCTTC. It is translated as CASSQLGGGYTF.

V and J are TRBV7-9 and TRBJ2-7; D ambiguous. Deletions cut 8 bases from V and 6 bases from J, with 20 bases between. Germline V gene sequence: CDR1 SEHNR, CDR2 FQNEAQ (reference sequence). The CDR3 extends over 14 amino acids. The CDR3, as DNA: TGTGCCAGCTCACCACCGCACCGATTCCCCGAGCAGTACTTC. As protein: CASSPPHRFPEQYF.